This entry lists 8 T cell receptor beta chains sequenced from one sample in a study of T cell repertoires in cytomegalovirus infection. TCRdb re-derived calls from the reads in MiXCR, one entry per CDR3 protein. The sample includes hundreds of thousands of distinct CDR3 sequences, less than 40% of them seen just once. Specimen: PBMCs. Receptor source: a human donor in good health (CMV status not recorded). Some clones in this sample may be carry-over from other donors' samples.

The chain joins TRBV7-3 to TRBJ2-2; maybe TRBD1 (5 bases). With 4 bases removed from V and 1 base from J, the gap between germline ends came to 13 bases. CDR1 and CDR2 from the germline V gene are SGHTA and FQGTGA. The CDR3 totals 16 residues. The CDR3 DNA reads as TGTGCCAGCAGCTCTCAGGGTCCGGAGAACACCGGGGAGCTGTTTTTT. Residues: CASSSQGPENTGELFF.

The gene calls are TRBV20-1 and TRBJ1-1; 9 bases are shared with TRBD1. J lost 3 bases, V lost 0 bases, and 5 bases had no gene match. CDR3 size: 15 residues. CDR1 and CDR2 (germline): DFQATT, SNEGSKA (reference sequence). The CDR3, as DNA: TGCAGTGCTAGAGATCTACAGGGGGCGGACACTGAAGCTTTCTTT. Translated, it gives CSARDLQGADTEAFF.

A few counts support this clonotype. CDR3 residues: CASSEYQDSSNTIYF. For the CDR3, the DNA is TGTGCCAGCAGTGAATACCAGGACAGTTCCAACACCATATATTTT. The chain is built from TRBV25-1 and TRBJ1-3, with a weak D call TRBD1 (6 bases). Trimming removed 0 bases at V and 7 bases at J, with 13 bases between. Germline values: CDR1 MGHDK, CDR2 SYGVNS. This CDR3 contains 15 residues.

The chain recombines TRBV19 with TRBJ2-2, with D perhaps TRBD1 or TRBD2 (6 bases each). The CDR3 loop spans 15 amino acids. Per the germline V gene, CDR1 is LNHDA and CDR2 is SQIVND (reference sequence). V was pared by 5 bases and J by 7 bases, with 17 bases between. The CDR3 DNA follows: TGTGCCAGTAGTCTCCGCGACGGAGGGGGCGGGGAGCTGTTTTTT. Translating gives CASSLRDGGGGELFF.

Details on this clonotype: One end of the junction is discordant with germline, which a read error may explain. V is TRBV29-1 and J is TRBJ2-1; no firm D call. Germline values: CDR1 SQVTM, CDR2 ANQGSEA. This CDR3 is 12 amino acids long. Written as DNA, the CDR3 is TGCAGCGTTGAAAGGCTGAACAAGGAGCAGTTCTTC. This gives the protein CSVERLNKEQFF.

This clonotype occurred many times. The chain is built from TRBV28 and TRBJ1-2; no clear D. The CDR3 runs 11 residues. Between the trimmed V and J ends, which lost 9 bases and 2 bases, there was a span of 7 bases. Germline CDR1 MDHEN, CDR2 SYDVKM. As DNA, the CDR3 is TGTGCCAGTACAGCAAACTATGGCTACACCTTC. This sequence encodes CASTANYGYTF.

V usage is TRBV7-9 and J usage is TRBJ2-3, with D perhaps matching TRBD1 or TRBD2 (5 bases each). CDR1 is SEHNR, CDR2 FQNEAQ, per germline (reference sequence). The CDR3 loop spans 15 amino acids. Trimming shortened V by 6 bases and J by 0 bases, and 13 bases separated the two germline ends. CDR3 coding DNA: TGTGCCAGCAGTTCCGAGGGGAGTAGCACAGATACGCAGTATTTT. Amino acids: CASSSEGSSTDTQYF.

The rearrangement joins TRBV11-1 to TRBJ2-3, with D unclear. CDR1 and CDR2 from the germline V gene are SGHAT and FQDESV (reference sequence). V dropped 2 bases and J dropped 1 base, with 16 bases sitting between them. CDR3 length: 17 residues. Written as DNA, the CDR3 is TGTGCCAGCAGCTTATCTCTGAGCAGGCTACGCACAGATACGCAGTATTTT. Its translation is CASSLSLSRLRTDTQYF.